This T cell receptor (beta chain) came from a study of blood T cell repertoires in COVID-19. For the study at large: Spain, Italy and the United States supplied samples that represented acute and convalescent COVID-19. The analysed material was cDNA or gDNA that came from T cells, B-cell-depleted T cells, or PBMCs.

The authors' processing: Amplification of reference gene primers provided the estimated nucleated cell counts. Only in-frame clones appear in the TCRdb table, and some are missing; sequencing was by immunoSEQ multiplex PCR. Clone size and the V and J calls come from that table; the DNA yielded D and trimming. Of some 170,000 clones listed, approximately 85% are singletons. Trimming cost V 4 bases and J 4 bases, with 14 bases left between them. Germline lookup yields CDR1 SGHRS and CDR2 YFSETQ. The CDR3 runs to 14 residues. This clonotype was obtained from a middle-aged man with acute or convalescent COVID-19. V and J are TRBV5-1 and TRBJ1-1; D not certain. Sequencing was performed on peripheral blood. The CDR3 nucleotides are TGCGCCAGCAGCCTGGGCCCCCCGAGCACTGAAGCTTTCTTT. Amino acids: CASSLGPPSTEAFF.